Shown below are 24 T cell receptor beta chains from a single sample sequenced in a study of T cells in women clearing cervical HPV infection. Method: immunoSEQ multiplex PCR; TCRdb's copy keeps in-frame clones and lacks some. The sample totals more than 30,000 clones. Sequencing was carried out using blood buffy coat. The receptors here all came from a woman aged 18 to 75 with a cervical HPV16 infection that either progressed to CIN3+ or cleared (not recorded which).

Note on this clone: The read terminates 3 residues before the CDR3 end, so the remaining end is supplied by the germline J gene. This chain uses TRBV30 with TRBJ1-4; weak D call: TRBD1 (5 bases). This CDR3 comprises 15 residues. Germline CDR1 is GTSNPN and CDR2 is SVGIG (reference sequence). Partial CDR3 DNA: TGTGCCTGGAAGATAATGGGGCCGATGGTTTCACCA. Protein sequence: CAWKIMGPMVSP. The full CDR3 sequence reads CAWKIMGPMVSPLFF.

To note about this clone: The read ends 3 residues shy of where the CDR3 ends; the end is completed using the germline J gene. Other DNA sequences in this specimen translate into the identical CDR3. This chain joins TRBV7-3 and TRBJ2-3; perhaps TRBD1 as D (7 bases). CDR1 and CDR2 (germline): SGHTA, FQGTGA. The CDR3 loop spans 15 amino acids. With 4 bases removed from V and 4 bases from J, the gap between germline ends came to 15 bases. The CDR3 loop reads CASSSGGGGADTQYF. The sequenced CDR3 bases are TGTGCCAGCAGCTCTGGAGGGGGCGGAGCAGATACG.

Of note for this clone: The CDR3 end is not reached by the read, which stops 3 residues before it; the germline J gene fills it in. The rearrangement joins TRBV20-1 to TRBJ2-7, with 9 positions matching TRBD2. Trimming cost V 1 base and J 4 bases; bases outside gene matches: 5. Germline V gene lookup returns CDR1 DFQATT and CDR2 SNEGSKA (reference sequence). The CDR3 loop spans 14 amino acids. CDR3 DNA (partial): TGCAGTGCTAGAGTGGCGGGGGGGAGGTACGAG. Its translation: CSARVAGGRYE. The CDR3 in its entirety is CSARVAGGRYEQYF.

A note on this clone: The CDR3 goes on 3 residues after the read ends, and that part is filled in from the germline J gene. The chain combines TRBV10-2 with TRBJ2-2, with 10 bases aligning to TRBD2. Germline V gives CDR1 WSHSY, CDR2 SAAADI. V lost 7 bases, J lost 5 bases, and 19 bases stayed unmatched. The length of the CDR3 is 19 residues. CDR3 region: CASTKYGSGRSKRTGELFF. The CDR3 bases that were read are TGCGCCAGCACCAAGTACGGTAGCGGGAGGTCCAAACGTACCGGGGAG.

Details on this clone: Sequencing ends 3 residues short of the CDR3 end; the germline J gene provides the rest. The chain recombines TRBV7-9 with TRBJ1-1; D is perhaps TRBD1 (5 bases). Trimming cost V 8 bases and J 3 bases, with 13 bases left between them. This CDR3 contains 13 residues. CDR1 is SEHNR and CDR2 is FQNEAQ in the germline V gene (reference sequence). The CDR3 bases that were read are TGTGCCAGCGCACCGTTCAGGGACACTGAA. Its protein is CASAPFRDTE. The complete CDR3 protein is CASAPFRDTEAFF.

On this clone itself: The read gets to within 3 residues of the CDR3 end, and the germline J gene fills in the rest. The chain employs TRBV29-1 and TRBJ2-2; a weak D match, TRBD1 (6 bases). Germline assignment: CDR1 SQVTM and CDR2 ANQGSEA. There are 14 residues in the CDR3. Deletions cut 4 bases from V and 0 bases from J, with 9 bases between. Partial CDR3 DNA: TGCAGCGTTGTTGACAGGTCGAACACCGGGGAG. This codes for CSVVDRSNTGE. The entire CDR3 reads CSVVDRSNTGELFF.

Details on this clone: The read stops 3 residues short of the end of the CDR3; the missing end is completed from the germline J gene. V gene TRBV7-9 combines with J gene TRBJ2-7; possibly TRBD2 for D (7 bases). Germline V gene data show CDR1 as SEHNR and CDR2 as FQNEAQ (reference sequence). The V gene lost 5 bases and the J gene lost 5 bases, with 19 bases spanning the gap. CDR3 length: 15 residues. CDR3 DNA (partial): TGTGCCAGCAGCCTATTACAGGGCACTAGCGACGAG. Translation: CASSLLQGTSDE. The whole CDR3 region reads CASSLLQGTSDEQYF.

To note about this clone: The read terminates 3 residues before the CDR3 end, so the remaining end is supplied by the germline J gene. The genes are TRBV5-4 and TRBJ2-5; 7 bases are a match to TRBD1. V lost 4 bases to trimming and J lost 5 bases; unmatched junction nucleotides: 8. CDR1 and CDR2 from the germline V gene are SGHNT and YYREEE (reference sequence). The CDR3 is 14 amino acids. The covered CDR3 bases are TGTGCCAGCAGCCGGGACAGAAGAGGGGAGACC. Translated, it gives CASSRDRRGET. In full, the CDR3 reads CASSRDRRGETQYF.

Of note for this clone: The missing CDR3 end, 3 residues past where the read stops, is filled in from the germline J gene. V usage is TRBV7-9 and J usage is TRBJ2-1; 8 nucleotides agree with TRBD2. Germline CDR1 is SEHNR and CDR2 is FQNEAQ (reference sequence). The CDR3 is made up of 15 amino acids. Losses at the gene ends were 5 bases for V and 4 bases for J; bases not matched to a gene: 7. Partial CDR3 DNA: TGTGCCAGCAGCCCAACCGGGACTAGATACAATGAG. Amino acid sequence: CASSPTGTRYNE. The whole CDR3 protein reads CASSPTGTRYNEQFF.

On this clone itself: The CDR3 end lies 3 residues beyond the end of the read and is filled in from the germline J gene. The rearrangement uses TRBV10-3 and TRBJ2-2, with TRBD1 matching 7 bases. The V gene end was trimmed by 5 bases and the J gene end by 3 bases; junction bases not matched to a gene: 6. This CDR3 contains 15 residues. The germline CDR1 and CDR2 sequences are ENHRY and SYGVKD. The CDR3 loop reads CAISPRGYDTGELFF. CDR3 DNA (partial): TGTGCCATCAGTCCCAGGGGGTATGACACCGGGGAG.

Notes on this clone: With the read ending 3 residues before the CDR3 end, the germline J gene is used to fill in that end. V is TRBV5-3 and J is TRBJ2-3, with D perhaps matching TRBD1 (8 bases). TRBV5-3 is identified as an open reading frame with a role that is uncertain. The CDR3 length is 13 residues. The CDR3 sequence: CARLQGARETQYF. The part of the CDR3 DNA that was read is TGTGCCAGACTCCAGGGGGCGCGGGAGACG.

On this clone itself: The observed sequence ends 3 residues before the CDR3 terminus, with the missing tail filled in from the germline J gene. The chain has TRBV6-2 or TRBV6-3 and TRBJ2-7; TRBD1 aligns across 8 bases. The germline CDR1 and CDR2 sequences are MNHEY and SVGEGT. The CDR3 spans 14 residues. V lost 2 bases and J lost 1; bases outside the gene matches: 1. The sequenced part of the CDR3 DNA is TGTGCCAGCAGTTACCGGACAGGGTCCTACGAG. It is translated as CASSYRTGSYE. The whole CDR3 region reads CASSYRTGSYEQYF.

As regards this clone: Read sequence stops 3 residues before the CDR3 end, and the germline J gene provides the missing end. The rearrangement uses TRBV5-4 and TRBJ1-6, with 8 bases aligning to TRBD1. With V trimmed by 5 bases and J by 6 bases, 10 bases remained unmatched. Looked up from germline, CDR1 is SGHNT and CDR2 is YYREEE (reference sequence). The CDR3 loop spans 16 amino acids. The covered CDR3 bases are TGTGCCAGCAGAACGAAAACAGGGGGAAGTAATTCACCC. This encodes CASRTKTGGSNSP. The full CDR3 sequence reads CASRTKTGGSNSPLHF.

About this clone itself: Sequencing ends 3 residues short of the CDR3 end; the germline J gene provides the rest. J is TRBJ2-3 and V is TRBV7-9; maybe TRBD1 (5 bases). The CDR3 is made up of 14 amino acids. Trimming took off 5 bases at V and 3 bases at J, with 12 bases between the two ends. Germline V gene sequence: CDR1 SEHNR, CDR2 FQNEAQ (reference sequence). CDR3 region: CASSQGVRTDTQYF. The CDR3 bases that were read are TGTGCCAGCAGCCAAGGGGTTCGGACAGATACG.

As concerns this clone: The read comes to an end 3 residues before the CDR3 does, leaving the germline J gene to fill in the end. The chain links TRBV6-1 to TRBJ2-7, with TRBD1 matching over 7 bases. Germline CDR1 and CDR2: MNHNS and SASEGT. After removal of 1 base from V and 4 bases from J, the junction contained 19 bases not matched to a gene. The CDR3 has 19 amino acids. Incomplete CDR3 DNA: TGTGCCAGCAGTGAAGTTTTAACAGGAGTGGGACAGCTACTATACGAG. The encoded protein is CASSEVLTGVGQLLYE. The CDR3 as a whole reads CASSEVLTGVGQLLYEQYF.

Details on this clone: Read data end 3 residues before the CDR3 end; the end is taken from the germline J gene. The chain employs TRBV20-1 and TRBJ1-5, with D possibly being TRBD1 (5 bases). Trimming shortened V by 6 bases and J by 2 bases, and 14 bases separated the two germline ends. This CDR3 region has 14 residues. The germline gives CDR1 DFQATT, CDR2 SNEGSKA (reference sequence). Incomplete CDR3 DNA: TGCAGTGCCACGCCCGGGGGGGGCAATCAGCCC. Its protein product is CSATPGGGNQP. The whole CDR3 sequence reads CSATPGGGNQPQHF.

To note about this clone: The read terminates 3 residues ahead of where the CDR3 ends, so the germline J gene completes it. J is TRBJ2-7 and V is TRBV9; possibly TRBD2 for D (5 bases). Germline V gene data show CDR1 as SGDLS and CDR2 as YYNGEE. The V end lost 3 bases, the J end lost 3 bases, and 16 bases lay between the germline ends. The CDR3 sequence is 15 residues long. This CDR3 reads CASSAGLEVYYEQYF. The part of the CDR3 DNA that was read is TGTGCCAGCAGCGCAGGACTGGAGGTTTACTACGAG.

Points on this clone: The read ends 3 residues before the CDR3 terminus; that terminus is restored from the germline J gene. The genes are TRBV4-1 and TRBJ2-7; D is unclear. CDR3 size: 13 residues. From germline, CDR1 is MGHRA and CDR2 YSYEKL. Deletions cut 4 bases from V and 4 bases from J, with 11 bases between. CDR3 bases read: TGCGCCAGCAGCCCTTCGACTCTTTACGAG. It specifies CASSPSTLYE. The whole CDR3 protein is CASSPSTLYEQYF.

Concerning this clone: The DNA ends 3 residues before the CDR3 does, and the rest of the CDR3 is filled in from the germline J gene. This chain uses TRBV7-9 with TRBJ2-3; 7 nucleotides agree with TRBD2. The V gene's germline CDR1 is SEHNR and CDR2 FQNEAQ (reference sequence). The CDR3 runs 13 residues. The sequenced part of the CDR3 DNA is TGTGCCAGCAGCCGGGGGGTCTTAGAGACG. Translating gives CASSRGVLET. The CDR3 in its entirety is CASSRGVLETQYF.

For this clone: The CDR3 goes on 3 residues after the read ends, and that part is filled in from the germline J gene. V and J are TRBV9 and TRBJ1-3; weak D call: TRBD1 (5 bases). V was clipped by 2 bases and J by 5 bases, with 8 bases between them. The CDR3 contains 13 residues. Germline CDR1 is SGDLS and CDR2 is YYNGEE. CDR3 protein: CASSVPGRNTIYF. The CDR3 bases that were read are TGTGCCAGCAGCGTCCCAGGGCGAAACACC.

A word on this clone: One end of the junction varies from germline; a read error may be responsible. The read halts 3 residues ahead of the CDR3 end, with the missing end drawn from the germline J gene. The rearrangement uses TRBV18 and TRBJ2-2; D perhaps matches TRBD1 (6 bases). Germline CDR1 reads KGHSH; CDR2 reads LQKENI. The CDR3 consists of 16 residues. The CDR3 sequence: CASSPLLGADTGELFF. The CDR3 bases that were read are TGTGCCAGCTCCCCACTCCTGGGGGCCGACACCGGGGAG.

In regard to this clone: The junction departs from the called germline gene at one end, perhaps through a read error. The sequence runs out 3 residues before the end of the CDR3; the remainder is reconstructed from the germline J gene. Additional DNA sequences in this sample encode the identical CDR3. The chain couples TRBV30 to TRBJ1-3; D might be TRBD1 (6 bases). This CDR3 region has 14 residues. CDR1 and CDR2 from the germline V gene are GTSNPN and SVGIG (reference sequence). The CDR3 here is CAWGVGARGNTIYF. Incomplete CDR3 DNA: TGTGCCTGGGGCGTGGGGGCGAGGGGAAACACT.

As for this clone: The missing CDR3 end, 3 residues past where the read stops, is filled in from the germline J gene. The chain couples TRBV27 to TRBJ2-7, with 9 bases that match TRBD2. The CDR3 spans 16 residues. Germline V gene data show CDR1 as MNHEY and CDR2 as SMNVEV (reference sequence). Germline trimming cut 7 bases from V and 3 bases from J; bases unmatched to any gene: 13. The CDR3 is CASTFSGGINVYEQYF. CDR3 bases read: TGTGCCAGCACCTTCAGCGGGGGGATCAACGTCTACGAG.

CDR3 region: CASSEARGAWGYTF. CDR3 DNA (partial): TGTGCCAGCAGTGAAGCGCGAGGGGCCTGGGGC. The V gene is TRBV6-1, the J gene TRBJ1-2; TRBD1 is a possible D gene (5 bases). The CDR3 end is not reached by the read, which stops 3 residues before it; the germline J gene fills it in. Per germline, CDR1 MNHNS and CDR2 SASEGT. The length of the CDR3 is 14 residues.